The next 15 T cell receptor beta chains were all read from a single sample in a study of T cells in Graves' hyperthyroidism and ophthalmopathy. Amplification of TCR beta CDR3 regions was performed using RNA transcripts as template. The HTBI primer set was used in a first-round RT-PCR of the TCR CDR3. TCRdb reprocessed the multiplex PCR reads via MiXCR and lists one record per CDR3 protein. This table has about 290,000 distinct CDR3 sequences, 16% appearing once. Sequencing was performed on blood. The receptor set was obtained from a man in his thirties or forties with Graves' hyperthyroidism.

In this sample, this clonotype turned up many times. The rearrangement joins TRBV24-1 to TRBJ2-1; a weak D match, TRBD2 (6 bases). Germline loops: CDR1 KGHDR, CDR2 SFDVKD. The CDR3 has 15 amino acids. V lost 3 bases and J 4 bases, leaving 12 bases between the germline ends. As DNA, the CDR3 is TGTGCCACCAGTGATAGGGCTAGCGTATACAATGAGCAGTTCTTC. Translated: CATSDRASVYNEQFF.

This clonotype was seen once. This chain uses TRBV3-1 with TRBJ2-7; 8 positions agree with TRBD1. V was pared by 1 base and J by 3 bases, with 8 bases of the junction left unmatched. There are 16 residues in the CDR3. Germline V gene data show CDR1 as LGHDT and CDR2 as YNNKEL (reference sequence). The CDR3 DNA is TGTGCCAGCAGCCAAGGCCTGCCGGGACAGGTCTACGAGCAGTACTTC. Amino acids: CASSQGLPGQVYEQYF.

The table lists this clonotype with a few counts. This could be a read error, since a much larger clone is one nucleotide away. The V and J genes are TRBV27 and TRBJ2-5, with TRBD1 as a possible D gene (5 bases). Germline V CDR1 and CDR2: MNHEY, SMNVEV (reference sequence). The CDR3 spans 16 residues. The CDR3 DNA reads TGTGCCGGCAGTTTATTAGATCCAAGGGGTGGGGAGACCCAGTACTTC. Protein product: CAGSLLDPRGGETQYF.

This clonotype was detected many times. The chain joins TRBV6-5 to TRBJ1-5, with TRBD1 matching over 7 bases. This CDR3 region has 15 residues. With 8 bases clipped from V and 4 bases from J, the junction kept 11 bases outside the gene matches. Germline-derived CDR1 and CDR2 are MNHEY and SVGAGI. CDR3 DNA sequence: TGTGCCAGCGGCCCCCCCGCAGGGGGGAATCAGCCCCAGCATTTT. This encodes CASGPPAGGNQPQHF.

The chain couples TRBV25-1 to TRBJ2-1; D not resolved. The V and J ends lost 1 base and 0 bases respectively, with 7 bases between them. Germline V lookup: CDR1 MGHDK, CDR2 SYGVNS. The CDR3 runs to 15 residues. The CDR3 sequence: CASSELGNSYNEQFF. The CDR3 DNA reads TGTGCCAGCAGTGAATTGGGTAACTCCTACAATGAGCAGTTCTTC.

Many counts were recorded for this clonotype. The CDR3 loop is CASSPPGNQPQHF. CDR3 nucleotide sequence: TGTGCCAGCAGCCCCCCGGGCAATCAGCCCCAGCATTTT. V gene TRBV7-8 combines with J gene TRBJ1-5; D gene ambiguous. The germline gives CDR1 SGHVS, CDR2 FQNEAQ. V lost 5 bases to trimming and J lost 2 bases, with 7 bases between them. There are 13 residues in the CDR3.

The table lists this clonotype with many counts. The chain is built from TRBV27 and TRBJ2-5; the match to TRBD1 covers 8 bases. The germline gives CDR1 MNHEY, CDR2 SMNVEV (reference sequence). CDR3 size: 14 residues. Germline trimming cut 6 bases from V and 5 bases from J; bases unmatched to any gene: 8. In DNA form, the CDR3 reads TGTGCCAGCAGACCAGGGGGCGCGGTGGAGACCCAGTACTTC. It is translated as CASRPGGAVETQYF.

This clonotype was detected many times. The rearrangement joins TRBV6-1 to TRBJ1-2; 12 nucleotides agree with TRBD1. This CDR3 is built from 15 residues. CDR1 is MNHNS, CDR2 SASEGT, per germline. Trimming removed 7 bases from V and 7 bases from J; junction bases left unmatched: 10. The CDR3 here is CASIFTGTGGSGYTF. CDR3 coding DNA: TGTGCCAGCATTTTCACCGGGACAGGGGGCTCTGGCTACACCTTC.

This clonotype was seen repeatedly, ten times or more. The chain joins TRBV18 to TRBJ2-2; TRBD2 agrees at 7 bases. CDR1 is KGHSH, CDR2 LQKENI, per germline. The CDR3 sequence is 15 residues long. V lost 3 bases to trimming and J lost 1 base; unmatched junction nucleotides: 2. The DNA for the CDR3 is TGTGCCAGCTCACCGGTAGCGGGGAACACCGGGGAGCTGTTTTTT. It yields the protein CASSPVAGNTGELFF.

In this sample, this clonotype turned up a few times. The chain is built from TRBV2 and TRBJ2-7; 8 positions match TRBD1. The CDR3 is 18 amino acids. Germline V gene lookup returns CDR1 SNHLY and CDR2 FYNNEI. The V segment lost 3 bases and the J segment 0 bases; nucleotides outside the gene matches: 13. The CDR3 nucleotides are TGTGCCAGCAGTGATGAGGGTTACGGGGACAGGAGCTCCTACGAGCAGTACTTC. It codes for CASSDEGYGDRSSYEQYF.

The table lists this clonotype with many counts. This CDR3 is CASRVDNSLSGANVLTF. The CDR3 nucleotides read TGTGCCAGCAGGGTAGACAATTCCCTTTCTGGGGCCAACGTCCTGACTTTC. The chain employs TRBV6-1 and TRBJ2-6, with no clear D. This CDR3 is 17 amino acids long. The V end lost 6 bases, the J end lost 1 base, and 16 bases lay between the germline ends. The germline CDR1 and CDR2 sequences are MNHNS and SASEGT.

This clonotype was seen a few times. The rearrangement joins TRBV20-1 to TRBJ2-5, with 9 bases matching TRBD2. CDR3 length: 14 amino acids. J lost 5 bases, V lost 5 bases, and 9 bases had no gene match. The germline gives CDR1 DFQATT, CDR2 SNEGSKA (reference sequence). The DNA of the CDR3 is TGCAGTGCTCCGGTGGGGACTAGCTCTGAGACCCAGTACTTC. This codes for CSAPVGTSSETQYF.

In this sample, this clonotype turned up a few times. The J gene is TRBJ2-1, the V gene TRBV27; unclear D gene. Germline-derived CDR1 and CDR2 are MNHEY and SMNVEV (reference sequence). The CDR3 runs 15 residues. Trimming left V 7 bases short and J 0 bases short, with 13 bases between. The CDR3 loop is CASTLRAFSYNEQFF. For the CDR3, the DNA is TGTGCCAGCACCTTAAGAGCATTCTCCTACAATGAGCAGTTCTTC.

V and J are TRBV20-1 and TRBJ2-5; no clear D. Germline lookup yields CDR1 DFQATT and CDR2 SNEGSKA (reference sequence). The CDR3 extends over 12 amino acids. V was pared by 0 bases and J by 13 bases, with 15 bases between. The CDR3 DNA reads as TGCAGTGCTAGAGACGAGAGAGAGCCGCTGTACTTC. Translation gives CSARDEREPLYF.

This clonotype was found many times. The chain recombines TRBV27 with TRBJ1-1; unclear D gene. There are 15 residues in the CDR3. V lost 5 bases, J lost 0 bases, and 13 bases lay in between. Germline loops: CDR1 MNHEY, CDR2 SMNVEV (reference sequence). Here the CDR3 DNA reads TGTGCCAGCAGTACCGGGGTGAGGCTGAACACTGAAGCTTTCTTT. Protein sequence: CASSTGVRLNTEAFF.